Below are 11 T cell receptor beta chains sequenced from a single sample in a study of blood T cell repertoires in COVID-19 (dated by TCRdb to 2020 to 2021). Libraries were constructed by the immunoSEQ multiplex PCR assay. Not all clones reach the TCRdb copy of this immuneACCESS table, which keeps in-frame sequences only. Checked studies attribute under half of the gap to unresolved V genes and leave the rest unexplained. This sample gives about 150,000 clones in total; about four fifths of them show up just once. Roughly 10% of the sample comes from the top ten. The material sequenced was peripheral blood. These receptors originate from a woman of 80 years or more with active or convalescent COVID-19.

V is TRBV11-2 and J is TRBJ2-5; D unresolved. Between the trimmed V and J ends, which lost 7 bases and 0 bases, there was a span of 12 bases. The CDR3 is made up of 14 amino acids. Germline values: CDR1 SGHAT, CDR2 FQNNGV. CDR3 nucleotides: TGTGCCAGCACCCTGGCCATGTACCAAGAGACCCAGTACTTC. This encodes CASTLAMYQETQYF.

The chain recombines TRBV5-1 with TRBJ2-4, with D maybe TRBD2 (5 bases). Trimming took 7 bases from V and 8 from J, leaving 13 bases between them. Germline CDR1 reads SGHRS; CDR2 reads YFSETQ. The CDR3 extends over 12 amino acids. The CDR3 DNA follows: TGCGCCAGCCGACGGGATGTTGACATTCAGTACTTC. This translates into CASRRDVDIQYF. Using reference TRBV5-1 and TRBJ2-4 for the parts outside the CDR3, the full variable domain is KAGVTQTPRYLIKTRGQQVTLSCSPISGHRSVSWYQQTPGQGLQFLFEYFSETQRNKGNFPGRFSGRQFSNSRSEMNVSTLELGDSALYLCASRRDVDIQYFGAGTRLSVL.

Here the CDR3 DNA reads TGTGCCAGCTCACCAGGATCAGGGGGCAATCAGCCCCAGCATTTT. Amino acid sequence: CASSPGSGGNQPQHF. This rearrangement joins TRBV18 to TRBJ1-5; D perhaps matches TRBD1 (6 bases). Deletions cut 2 bases from V and 2 bases from J, with 10 bases between. The CDR3 spans 15 residues. Looked up from germline, CDR1 is KGHSH and CDR2 is LQKENI.

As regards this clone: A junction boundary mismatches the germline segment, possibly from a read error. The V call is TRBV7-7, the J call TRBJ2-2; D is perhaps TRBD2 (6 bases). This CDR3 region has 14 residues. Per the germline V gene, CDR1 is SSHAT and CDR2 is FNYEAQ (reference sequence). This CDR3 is CASSPRGGAGELFF. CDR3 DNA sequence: TGTGCTAGCAGCCCGCGGGGTGGGGCCGGGGAGCTGTTTTTT.

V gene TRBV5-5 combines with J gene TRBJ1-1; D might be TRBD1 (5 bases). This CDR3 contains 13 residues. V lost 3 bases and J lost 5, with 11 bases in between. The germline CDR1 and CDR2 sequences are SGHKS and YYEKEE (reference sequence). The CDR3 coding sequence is TGTGCCAGCAGCTCGGGGGTTTTGACTGAAGCTTTCTTT. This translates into CASSSGVLTEAFF.

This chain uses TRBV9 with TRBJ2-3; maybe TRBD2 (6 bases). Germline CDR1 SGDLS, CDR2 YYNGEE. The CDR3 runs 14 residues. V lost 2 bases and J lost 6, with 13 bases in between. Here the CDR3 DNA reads TGTGCCAGCAGCGTCGGAGGGAGCGACGATACGCAGTATTTT. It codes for CASSVGGSDDTQYF.

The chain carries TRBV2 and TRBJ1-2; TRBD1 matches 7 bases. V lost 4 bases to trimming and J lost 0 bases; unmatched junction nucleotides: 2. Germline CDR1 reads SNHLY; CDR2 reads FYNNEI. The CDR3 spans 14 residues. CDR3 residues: CASSGQGTNYGYTF. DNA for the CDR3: TGTGCCAGCAGTGGACAGGGTACTAACTATGGCTACACCTTC.

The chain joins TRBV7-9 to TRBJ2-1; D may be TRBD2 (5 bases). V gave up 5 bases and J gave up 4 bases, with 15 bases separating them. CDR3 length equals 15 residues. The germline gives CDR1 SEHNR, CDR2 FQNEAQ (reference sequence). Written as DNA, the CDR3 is TGTGCCAGCAGCCCCCTCGGAAGCGGTTACAATGAGCAGTTCTTC. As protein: CASSPLGSGYNEQFF.

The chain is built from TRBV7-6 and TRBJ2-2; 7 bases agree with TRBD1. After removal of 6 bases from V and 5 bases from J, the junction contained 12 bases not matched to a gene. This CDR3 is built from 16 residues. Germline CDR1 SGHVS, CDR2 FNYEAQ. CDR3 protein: CASRPGAGGETGELFF. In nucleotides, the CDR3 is TGTGCCAGCAGGCCGGGTGCAGGGGGAGAGACCGGGGAGCTGTTTTTT. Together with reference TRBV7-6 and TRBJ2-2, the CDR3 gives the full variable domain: GAGVSQSPRYKVTKRGQDVALRCDPISGHVSLYWYRQALGQGPEFLTYFNYEAQQDKSGLPNDRFSAERPEGSISTLTIQRTEQRDSAMYRCASRPGAGGETGELFFGEGSRLTVL.

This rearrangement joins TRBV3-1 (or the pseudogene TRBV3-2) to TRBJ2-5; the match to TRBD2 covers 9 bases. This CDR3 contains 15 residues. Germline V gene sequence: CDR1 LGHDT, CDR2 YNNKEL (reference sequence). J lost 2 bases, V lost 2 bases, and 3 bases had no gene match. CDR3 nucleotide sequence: TGTGCCAGCAGCCAAAATGCGGGAGGGCAAGAGACCCAGTACTTC. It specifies CASSQNAGGQETQYF.

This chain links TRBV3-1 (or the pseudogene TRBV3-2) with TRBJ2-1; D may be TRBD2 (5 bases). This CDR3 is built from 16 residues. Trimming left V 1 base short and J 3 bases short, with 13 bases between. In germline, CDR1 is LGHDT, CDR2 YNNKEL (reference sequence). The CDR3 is CASSQASLVGYNEQFF. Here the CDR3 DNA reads TGTGCCAGCAGCCAAGCTAGCTTAGTTGGCTACAATGAGCAGTTCTTC.